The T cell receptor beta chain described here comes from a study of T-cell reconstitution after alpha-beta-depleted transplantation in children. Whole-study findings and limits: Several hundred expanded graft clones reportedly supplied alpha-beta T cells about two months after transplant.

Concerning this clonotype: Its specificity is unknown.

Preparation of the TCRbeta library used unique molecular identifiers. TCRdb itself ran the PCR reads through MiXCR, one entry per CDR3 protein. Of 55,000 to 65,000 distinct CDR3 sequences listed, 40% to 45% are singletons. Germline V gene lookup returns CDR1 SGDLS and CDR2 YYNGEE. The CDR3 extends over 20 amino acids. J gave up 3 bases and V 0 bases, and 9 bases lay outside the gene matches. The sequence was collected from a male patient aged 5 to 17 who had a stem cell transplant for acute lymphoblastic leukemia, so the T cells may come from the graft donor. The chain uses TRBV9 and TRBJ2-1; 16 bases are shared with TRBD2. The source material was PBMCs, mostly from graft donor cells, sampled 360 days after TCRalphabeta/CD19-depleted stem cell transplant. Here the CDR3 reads CASSVGEGLAGGRYYNEQFF. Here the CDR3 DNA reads TGTGCCAGCAGCGTAGGGGAGGGACTAGCGGGAGGGAGGTACTACAATGAGCAGTTCTTC. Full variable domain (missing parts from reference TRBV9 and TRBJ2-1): DSGVTQTPKHLITATGQRVTLRCSPRSGDLSVYWYQQSLDQGLQFLIQYYNGEERAKGNILERFSAQQFPDLHSELNLSSLELGDSALYFCASSVGEGLAGGRYYNEQFFGPGTRLTVL.